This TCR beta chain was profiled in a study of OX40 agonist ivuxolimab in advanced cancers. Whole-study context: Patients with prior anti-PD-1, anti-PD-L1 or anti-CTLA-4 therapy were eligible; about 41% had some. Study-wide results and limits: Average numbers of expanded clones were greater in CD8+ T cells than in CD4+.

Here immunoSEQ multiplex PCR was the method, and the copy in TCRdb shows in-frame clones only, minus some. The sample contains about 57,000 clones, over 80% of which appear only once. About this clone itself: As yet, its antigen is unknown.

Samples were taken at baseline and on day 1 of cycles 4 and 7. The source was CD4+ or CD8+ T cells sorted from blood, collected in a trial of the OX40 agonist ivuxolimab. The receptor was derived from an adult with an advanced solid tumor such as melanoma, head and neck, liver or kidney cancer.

Here the CDR3 reads CSASLSSYEQYF. CDR3 coding DNA: TGCAGCGCATCTCTAAGCTCCTACGAGCAGTACTTC. V gene TRBV29-1 combines with J gene TRBJ2-7; no reliable D call. The germline V gene encodes CDR1 SQVTM and CDR2 ANQGSEA. Trimming left V 7 bases short and J 0 bases short, with 10 bases between. There are 12 residues in the CDR3.